The T cell receptor beta chain described here comes from a study of blood T cell repertoires in COVID-19. The protocol was immunoSEQ multiplex PCR, while the TCRdb copy is restricted to in-frame clones and leaves out a portion. The sample has some 200,000 clones; about 88% are singletons. Specimen: peripheral blood. The sequence came from a man between 50 and 59 years old with COVID-19, enrolled during active disease.

CDR3 amino acids: CASSLLLAGAAYEQYF. CDR3 in DNA: TGCGCCAGCAGCTTATTACTAGCGGGAGCTGCTTACGAGCAGTACTTC. The chain is built from TRBV5-1 and TRBJ2-7; 11 bases match TRBD2. V dropped 2 bases and J dropped 4; count of bases not matched to a gene: 8. From germline, CDR1 is SGHRS and CDR2 YFSETQ. This CDR3 has 16 amino acids. Combining the CDR3 with reference TRBV5-1 and TRBJ2-7 gives the whole variable domain KAGVTQTPRYLIKTRGQQVTLSCSPISGHRSVSWYQQTPGQGLQFLFEYFSETQRNKGNFPGRFSGRQFSNSRSEMNVSTLELGDSALYLCASSLLLAGAAYEQYFGPGTRLTVT.